These 32 T cell receptor beta chains were sequenced from one sample in a study of blood T cell repertoires in COVID-19. Measured with immunoSEQ multiplex PCR; TCRdb has only the in-frame clones, and not every one. Of 360,000 or so clones in the sample, about 88% were seen once. Input material: PBMCs or T cells enriched from blood (not recorded which). All receptors derive from a woman aged 30 to 39 who had recovered from COVID-19.

This clone has more than one count but fewer than ten. The sample contains more than one DNA sequence encoding this CDR3. The V gene is TRBV19, the J gene TRBJ2-3; 9 bases are a match to TRBD2. V lost 6 bases to trimming and J lost 4 bases; unmatched junction nucleotides: 2. CDR1 is LNHDA, CDR2 SQIVND, per germline (reference sequence). This CDR3 is built from 13 residues. CDR3 residues: CASRVAGADTQYF. The CDR3 nucleotides read TGTGCCAGTAGAGTAGCGGGGGCAGATACGCAGTATTTT.

This clone was observed a single time. DNA for the CDR3: TGTGCCAGCAGCTTAGCCGGGGTGGATGAGCAGTTCTTC. Amino acids: CASSLAGVDEQFF. The chain links TRBV7-9 to TRBJ2-1; a possible D gene is TRBD2 (5 bases). This CDR3 contains 13 residues. Trimming removed 0 bases at V and 8 bases at J, with 8 bases between. CDR1 and CDR2 (germline): SEHNR, FQNEAQ (reference sequence).

The chain has TRBV7-9 and TRBJ1-2, with D uncertain. The CDR3 length is 11 residues. Trimming left V 8 bases short and J 2 bases short, with 6 bases between. CDR1 and CDR2 from the germline V gene are SEHNR and FQNEAQ (reference sequence). CDR3 bases: TGTGCCAGCGGAGGAAACTATGGCTACACCTTC. Amino acid sequence: CASGGNYGYTF.

A single count supports this clone. Different DNA sequences within this sample yield the same CDR3. The CDR3 loop reads CASSLGLDYEQYF. The CDR3, as DNA: TGTGCCAGCAGCTTAGGCCTAGACTACGAGCAGTACTTC. This rearrangement joins TRBV11-2 to TRBJ2-7; D gene ambiguous. Deletions cut 1 base from V and 3 bases from J, with 7 bases between. CDR1 and CDR2 (germline): SGHAT, FQNNGV. The CDR3 length is 13 residues.

The rearrangement joins TRBV2 to TRBJ2-7; 10 bases align to TRBD1. V shed 6 bases and J 3 bases; nucleotides not matched to a gene: 5. The CDR3 runs to 14 residues. Per the germline V gene, CDR1 is SNHLY and CDR2 is FYNNEI. CDR3 nucleotides: TGTGCCAGCAGGACGGGACAGGGGAACTACGAGCAGTACTTC. This translates into CASRTGQGNYEQYF.

The genes are TRBV19 and TRBJ1-4; 11 nucleotides align to TRBD1. With V trimmed by 3 bases and J by 6 bases, 6 bases remained unmatched. The CDR3 covers 16 residues. Germline V gene data show CDR1 as LNHDA and CDR2 as SQIVND (reference sequence). CDR3 protein: CASSIFRDRGDEKLFF. Written as DNA, the CDR3 is TGTGCCAGTAGTATCTTCCGGGACAGGGGGGATGAAAAACTGTTTTTT.

The rearrangement joins TRBV6-5 to TRBJ2-2; the match to TRBD1 covers 7 bases. From germline, CDR1 is MNHEY and CDR2 SVGAGI. After removal of 7 bases from V and 4 bases from J, the junction contained 6 bases not matched to a gene. The CDR3 is made up of 14 amino acids. The CDR3: CASNLQGTTGELFF. The CDR3 DNA is TGTGCCAGCAATTTACAGGGGACCACCGGGGAGCTGTTTTTT.

The table lists this clone with a count of one. The chain joins TRBV27 to TRBJ1-5; D may be TRBD1 (5 bases). Trimming cost V 5 bases and J 4 bases, with 15 bases left between them. This CDR3 is 15 amino acids long. Germline lookup yields CDR1 MNHEY and CDR2 SMNVEV (reference sequence). CDR3 DNA sequence: TGTGCCAGCAGTCCCGGGCCGGGGGGGAATCAGCCCCAGCATTTT. Amino acid sequence: CASSPGPGGNQPQHF.

This clone has only one observation. V gene TRBV3-1 (or the pseudogene TRBV3-2) combines with J gene TRBJ2-1, with a possible D match to TRBD2 (5 bases). The CDR3 is 14 residues long. Germline V gene lookup returns CDR1 LGHDT and CDR2 YNNKEL (reference sequence). V was pared by 1 base and J by 8 bases, with 12 bases between. The CDR3 sequence is CASSQGYSADEQFF. The CDR3 nucleotides read TGTGCCAGCAGCCAAGGATATAGCGCGGATGAGCAGTTCTTC.

V usage is TRBV6-2 or TRBV6-3 and J usage is TRBJ1-1, with D possibly being TRBD1 (6 bases). Trimming took off 6 bases at V and 8 bases at J, with 16 bases between the two ends. The length of the CDR3 is 13 residues. The V gene's germline CDR1 is MNHEY and CDR2 SVGEGT. CDR3 in DNA: TGTGCCAGCAGCCCAGGAGGGGGGGCGGAAGCTTTCTTT. Translated, it gives CASSPGGGAEAFF.

The chain is built from TRBV5-1 and TRBJ2-3, with 10 bases that match TRBD2. Germline V lookup: CDR1 SGHRS, CDR2 YFSETQ. CDR3 length: 15 amino acids. With 6 bases clipped from V and 1 base from J, the junction kept 5 bases outside the gene matches. CDR3 nucleotides: TGCGCCAGCACTGAACTAGCGGGGCGCACAGATACGCAGTATTTT. Protein product: CASTELAGRTDTQYF.

V usage is TRBV5-1 and J usage is TRBJ2-6; D is uncertain. The CDR3 length is 18 residues. V gave up 5 bases and J gave up 0 bases, with 18 bases separating them. Germline V gene lookup returns CDR1 SGHRS and CDR2 YFSETQ. CDR3 DNA: TGCGCCAGCAGTGGCGGCGGTGTGGTATTCTCTGGGGCCAACGTCCTGACTTTC. This codes for CASSGGGVVFSGANVLTF.

The V call is TRBV9, the J call TRBJ2-5, with D unresolved. CDR1 SGDLS and CDR2 YYNGEE come from the germline V gene. The CDR3 totals 13 residues. Deletions cut 3 bases from V and 3 bases from J, with 9 bases between. The CDR3 coding sequence is TGTGCCAGCAGCGGCTTAGCTGAAGAGACCCAGTACTTC. It specifies CASSGLAEETQYF.

As DNA, the CDR3 is TGTGCCAGCAGCCAAGATGAGGGCACTGAAGCTTTCTTT. Protein: CASSQDEGTEAFF. The chain carries TRBV3-1 (or the pseudogene TRBV3-2) and TRBJ1-1; D gene uncertain. V gave up 0 bases and J gave up 4 bases, with 6 bases separating them. Germline-derived CDR1 and CDR2 are LGHDT and YNNKEL (reference sequence). This CDR3 region has 13 residues.

The chain couples TRBV7-9 to TRBJ1-1, with 7 bases that match TRBD1. Germline CDR1 and CDR2: SEHNR and FQNEAQ (reference sequence). This CDR3 contains 14 residues. The junction had 8 bases not matched to a gene; V was cut back by 6 bases and J by 4 bases. This CDR3 reads CASRYTTGITEAFF. The DNA for the CDR3 is TGTGCCAGCAGATATACGACAGGGATCACTGAAGCTTTCTTT.

The genes are TRBV7-8 and TRBJ1-1, with 10 bases identical to TRBD1. With V trimmed by 5 bases and J by 4 bases, 1 base remained unmatched. Per germline, CDR1 SGHVS and CDR2 FQNEAQ. The CDR3 runs to 13 residues. CDR3 loop: CASSRTGGTEAFF. CDR3 sequence (DNA): TGTGCCAGCAGCCGGACAGGGGGCACTGAAGCTTTCTTT.

At least ten counts were recorded for this clone. This CDR3 is also generated by other DNA sequences in the sample. The chain joins TRBV27 to TRBJ1-1; a possible D gene is TRBD1 (5 bases). Trimming took off 6 bases at V and 0 bases at J, with 14 bases between the two ends. The CDR3 consists of 15 residues. The V gene's germline CDR1 is MNHEY and CDR2 SMNVEV (reference sequence). The CDR3 nucleotides read TGTGCCAGCAGCTGGACGGGGGGGATGAACACTGAAGCTTTCTTT. It specifies CASSWTGGMNTEAFF.

J is TRBJ1-5 and V is TRBV27, with D perhaps matching TRBD1 (5 bases). Trimming removed 4 bases at V and 0 bases at J, with 13 bases between. The CDR3 is 16 amino acids. Germline CDR1 reads MNHEY; CDR2 reads SMNVEV (reference sequence). The CDR3 nucleotides are TGTGCCAGCAGTTCCCTCCAGGGATTTAGCAATCAGCCCCAGCATTTT. As protein: CASSSLQGFSNQPQHF.

Comments on this clone: Other DNA variants within this sample encode the same CDR3. J is TRBJ2-7 and V is TRBV19; TRBD2 agrees at 14 bases. CDR1 is LNHDA, CDR2 SQIVND, per germline (reference sequence). The junction had 1 base not matched to a gene; V was cut back by 3 bases and J by 3 bases. The CDR3 extends over 15 amino acids. The CDR3 here is CASSIGTSGSYEQYF. Here the CDR3 DNA reads TGTGCCAGTAGTATCGGGACTAGCGGGAGCTACGAGCAGTACTTC.

J is TRBJ1-1 and V is TRBV5-1, with a tentative D call TRBD1 (5 bases). The germline V and J ends were trimmed by 3 bases and 1 base, with 7 bases remaining between them. CDR1 is SGHRS and CDR2 is YFSETQ in the germline V gene. CDR3 size: 13 residues. This CDR3 is CASSSGQNTEAFF. The CDR3 coding sequence is TGCGCCAGCAGCTCCGGACAGAACACTGAAGCTTTCTTT.

This clone was detected only once. V usage is TRBV6-5 and J usage is TRBJ1-3; D not certain. Deletions cut 0 bases from V and 1 base from J, with 10 bases between. The germline V gene has CDR1 MNHEY and CDR2 SVGAGI. This CDR3 contains 16 residues. CDR3 in amino acids: CASSYSTGDSGNTIYF. In nucleotides, the CDR3 is TGTGCCAGCAGTTACTCGACGGGAGATTCTGGAAACACCATATATTTT.

The V and J genes are TRBV15 and TRBJ2-5; D is possibly TRBD2 (6 bases). The CDR3 runs to 13 residues. Trimming removed 4 bases at V and 4 bases at J, with 10 bases between. In germline, CDR1 is LNHNV, CDR2 YYDKDF (reference sequence). CDR3 amino acids: CATSTGSGETQYF. In DNA, the CDR3 is TGTGCCACCAGCACCGGTAGCGGAGAGACCCAGTACTTC.

V gene TRBV18 combines with J gene TRBJ1-2; tentative D call: TRBD1 (6 bases). V was cut by 2 bases and J by 2 bases, with 12 bases left in between. Germline V lookup: CDR1 KGHSH, CDR2 LQKENI. This CDR3 has 15 residues. Here the CDR3 reads CASSPGPGHNYGYTF. DNA of the CDR3: TGTGCCAGCTCACCAGGACCGGGACACAACTATGGCTACACCTTC.

The sample holds a few counts of this clone. The chain combines TRBV5-1 with TRBJ1-3; 7 bases are a match to TRBD1. CDR3 length: 15 residues. Per germline, CDR1 SGHRS and CDR2 YFSETQ. After removal of 1 base from V and 3 bases from J, the junction contained 4 bases not matched to a gene. The CDR3 reads CASSLSGGVGNTIYF. CDR3 coding DNA: TGCGCCAGCAGCTTGTCAGGGGGAGTTGGAAACACCATATATTTT.

This clone showed up just once. V gene TRBV7-9 combines with J gene TRBJ2-7, with a possible D match to TRBD1 (6 bases). The CDR3 covers 16 residues. CDR1 and CDR2 from the germline V gene are SEHNR and FQNEAQ (reference sequence). Trimming shortened V by 5 bases and J by 3 bases, and 20 bases separated the two germline ends. As DNA, the CDR3 is TGTGCCAGCAGCCCGTTTCGGACAGCACTAAACTACGAGCAGTACTTC. As protein: CASSPFRTALNYEQYF.

The chain has TRBV2 and TRBJ2-7; 10 bases align to TRBD1. This CDR3 has 14 amino acids. With V trimmed by 6 bases and J by 3 bases, 5 bases remained unmatched. Germline CDR1 reads SNHLY; CDR2 reads FYNNEI. DNA for the CDR3: TGTGCCAGCAGCATAGGACAGGGGGGCTACGAGCAGTACTTC. Translated, it gives CASSIGQGGYEQYF.

CDR3 protein: CASSLAAGAYNEQFF. The CDR3 DNA sequence: TGCGCCAGCAGCTTGGCGGCGGGAGCCTACAATGAGCAGTTCTTC. The chain couples TRBV5-1 to TRBJ2-1; 7 nucleotides match TRBD2. The V segment lost 0 bases and the J segment 2 bases; nucleotides outside the gene matches: 2. The CDR3 is 15 amino acids. The germline V gene has CDR1 SGHRS and CDR2 YFSETQ.

This clone has a count of ten or more. The chain uses TRBV5-1 and TRBJ1-6; the match to TRBD1 covers 7 bases. From germline, CDR1 is SGHRS and CDR2 YFSETQ. The CDR3 consists of 15 residues. Trimming cost V 0 bases and J 7 bases; bases outside gene matches: 4. CDR3 sequence: CASSLASGGNSPLHF. The CDR3 coding sequence is TGCGCCAGCAGCTTGGCATCAGGGGGGAATTCACCCCTCCACTTT.

This chain joins TRBV19 and TRBJ2-1; 10 bases are a match to TRBD2. CDR1 and CDR2 (germline): LNHDA, SQIVND (reference sequence). The CDR3 contains 15 residues. Losses at the gene ends were 5 bases for V and 4 bases for J; bases not matched to a gene: 5. The CDR3 here is CASSPWTSGYNEQFF. The DNA of the CDR3 is TGTGCCAGTAGTCCATGGACTAGCGGTTACAATGAGCAGTTCTTC.

The rearrangement links TRBV23-1 to TRBJ1-1, with D hard to call. TRBV23-1 is an open reading frame, and its role is uncertain. Trimming took 0 bases from V and 3 from J, leaving 14 bases between them. This CDR3 has 16 residues. The CDR3 DNA reads as TGCGCCAGCAGTCAATCGTCGAAGCATATTCACACTGAAGCTTTCTTT. As protein: CASSQSSKHIHTEAFF.

The chain links TRBV5-1 to TRBJ2-3; 9 nucleotides line up with TRBD2. With 4 bases clipped from V and 2 bases from J, the junction kept 5 bases outside the gene matches. The CDR3 has 15 residues. The germline CDR1 and CDR2 sequences are SGHRS and YFSETQ. The CDR3 DNA reads TGCGCCAGCAGCCGAAGCGGGGGGTACACAGATACGCAGTATTTT. Encoded protein: CASSRSGGYTDTQYF.

This clone was found once. This chain uses TRBV28 with TRBJ2-1, with D unclear. This CDR3 comprises 15 residues. Germline lookup yields CDR1 MDHEN and CDR2 SYDVKM. The germline V and J ends were trimmed by 6 bases and 4 bases, with 16 bases remaining between them. The CDR3 DNA reads as TGTGCCAGCAGGGTTTACCGTGACTTATACAATGAGCAGTTCTTC. Translation gives CASRVYRDLYNEQFF.